These T cell receptor beta chains were read from a single sample in a study of shared clonotypes between healthy human individuals. Data came from immunoSEQ multiplex PCR; TCRdb stores just in-frame clones and leaves some out. The table shows about 510,000 clones, with 90% to 96% occurring only once. Material for sequencing was naive CD4+ T cells sorted from blood. These receptors were taken from a woman aged 25 to 45 in good health. Each CDR3 is given with its conserved first and last residue. Fields, in order: CDR3 DNA, CDR3 protein, clone size, D gene, J gene, V gene. A D gene is named only where the DNA matches it firmly. Some rows have no size entry. The others give once, few or many, or a class for an expanded clone.

CDR3 DNA: TGTGCCAGCAGACCCGGGACAGGCTCCACTGAAGCTTTCTTT
CDR3 protein: CASRPGTGSTEAFF
clone size: .
D gene: TRBD1
J gene: TRBJ1-1
V gene: TRBV6-4

CDR3 DNA: TGTGCCAGCAGCCAAGCCAGCGTGGGACTAGCGGGAGGTCTAAACGAGCAGTACTTC
CDR3 protein: CASSQASVGLAGGLNEQYF
clone size: once
D gene: TRBD2
J gene: TRBJ2-7
V gene: TRBV14

CDR3 DNA: TGTGCCAGCTCACCATTGGGGGAATGGTATGGCTACACCTTC
CDR3 protein: CASSPLGEWYGYTF
clone size: .
D gene: .
J gene: TRBJ1-2
V gene: TRBV18

CDR3 DNA: TGTGCCAGCAGTGAACTGGGGACTAACACTGAAGCTTTCTTT
CDR3 protein: CASSELGTNTEAFF
clone size: once
D gene: .
J gene: TRBJ1-1
V gene: TRBV2

CDR3 DNA: TGTGCCAGCAGCCCGAGGACAGGGGGAAATGAAAAACTGTTTTTT
CDR3 protein: CASSPRTGGNEKLFF
clone size: .
D gene: TRBD1
J gene: TRBJ1-4
V gene: TRBV14

CDR3 DNA: TGTGCCAGCAAGGGACTAGCTCACAATGAGCAGTTCTTC
CDR3 protein: CASKGLAHNEQFF
clone size: .
D gene: TRBD2
J gene: TRBJ2-1
V gene: TRBV27

CDR3 DNA: TGCGCCAGCAGCTTTGGGGAGGGCCCTGAAGCTTTCTTT
CDR3 protein: CASSFGEGPEAFF
clone size: .
D gene: .
J gene: TRBJ1-1
V gene: TRBV5-1

CDR3 DNA: TGCGCCAGCAGTCGAGGGACTAGCCCTCCCTGGGATGAGCAGTTCTTC
CDR3 protein: CASSRGTSPPWDEQFF
clone size: .
D gene: TRBD2
J gene: TRBJ2-1
V gene: TRBV10-1

CDR3 DNA: TGCAGTGCTACCTCTCGGGACGAGCAGTACTTC
CDR3 protein: CSATSRDEQYF
clone size: .
D gene: .
J gene: TRBJ2-7
V gene: TRBV20-1

CDR3 DNA: TGTGCCAGCACGTTGGGGGGCTATCAGCCCCAGCATTTT
CDR3 protein: CASTLGGYQPQHF
clone size: .
D gene: .
J gene: TRBJ1-5
V gene: TRBV28